Included here is one TCR beta chain sequence, with context. Its antigen is undetermined. The data are from a study of cytomegalovirus exposure and HLA in healthy donors. Whole-study results and caveats: Reports described diagnosis of cytomegalovirus status by the classifier as highly specific and sensitive.

The CDR3 has 15 amino acids. The germline V gene encodes CDR1 LNHNV and CDR2 YYDKDF (reference sequence). The junction had 4 bases not matched to a gene; V was cut back by 0 bases and J by 4 bases. Assay: immunoSEQ multiplex PCR; the TCRdb copy retains only in-frame clones and omits some. The profile shows approximately 300,000 clones, roughly 90% of them singletons. Sequencing was performed on PBMCs. The source is a woman under 40 in good health and CMV-seropositive. The chain has TRBV15 and TRBJ2-5, with 8 bases that match TRBD1. The DNA for the CDR3 is TGTGCCACCAGCAGAGATCCGGGACAGGTAGAGACCCAGTACTTC. It encodes CATSRDPGQVETQYF.